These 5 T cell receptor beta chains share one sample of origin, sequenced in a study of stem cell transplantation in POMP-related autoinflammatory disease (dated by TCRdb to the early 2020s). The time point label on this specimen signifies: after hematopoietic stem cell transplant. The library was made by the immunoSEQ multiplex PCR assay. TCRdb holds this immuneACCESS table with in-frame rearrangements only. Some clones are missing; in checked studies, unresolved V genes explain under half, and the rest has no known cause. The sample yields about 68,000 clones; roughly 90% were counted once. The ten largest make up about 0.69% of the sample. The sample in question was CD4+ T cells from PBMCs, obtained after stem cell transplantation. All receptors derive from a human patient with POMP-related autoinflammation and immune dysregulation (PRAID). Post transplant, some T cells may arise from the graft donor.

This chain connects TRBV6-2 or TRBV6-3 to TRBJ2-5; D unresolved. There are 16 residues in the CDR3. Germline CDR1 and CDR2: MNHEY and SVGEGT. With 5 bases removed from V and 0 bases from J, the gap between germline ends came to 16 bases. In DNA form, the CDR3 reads TGTGCCAGCAGTAATCCTAGGGCACAGTACCAAGAGACCCAGTACTTC. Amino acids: CASSNPRAQYQETQYF.

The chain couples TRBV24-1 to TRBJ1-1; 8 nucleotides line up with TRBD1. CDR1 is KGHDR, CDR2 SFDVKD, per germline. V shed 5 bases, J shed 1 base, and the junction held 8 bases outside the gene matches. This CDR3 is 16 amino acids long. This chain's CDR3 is CATSASPGTGNTEAFF. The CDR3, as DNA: TGTGCCACCAGTGCGTCCCCCGGGACAGGGAACACTGAAGCTTTCTTT.

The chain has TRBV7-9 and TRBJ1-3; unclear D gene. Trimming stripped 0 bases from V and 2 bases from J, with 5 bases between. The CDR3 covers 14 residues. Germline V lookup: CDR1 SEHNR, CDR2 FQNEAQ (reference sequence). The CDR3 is CASSLAEAGNTIYF. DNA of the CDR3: TGTGCCAGCAGCTTAGCAGAGGCTGGAAACACCATATATTTT.

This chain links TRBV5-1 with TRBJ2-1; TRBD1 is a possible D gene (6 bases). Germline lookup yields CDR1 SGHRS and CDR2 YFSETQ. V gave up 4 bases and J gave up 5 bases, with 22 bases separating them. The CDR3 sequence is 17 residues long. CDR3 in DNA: TGCGCCAGCAGCGGGGGCCGAGGTGTCGGGTTCCACAATGAGCAGTTCTTC. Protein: CASSGGRGVGFHNEQFF.

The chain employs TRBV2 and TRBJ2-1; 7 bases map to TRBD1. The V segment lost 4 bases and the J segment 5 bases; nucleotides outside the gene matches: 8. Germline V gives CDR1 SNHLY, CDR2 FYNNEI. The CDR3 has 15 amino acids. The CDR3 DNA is TGTGCCAGCAGTGCTCCGGGACAGAGGGACAATGAGCAGTTCTTC. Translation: CASSAPGQRDNEQFF.